This TCR beta chain stems from a study of blood T cell repertoires in COVID-19. Those enrolled, adults aged roughly 18 to 95 years, came from around 24 US areas. Resolution of symptoms, clearance, or two negative PCRs was present in recovered Cohort 3 donors. Original handling: Researchers report that nucleated cell counts were estimated from reference gene primer amplification. The data were produced by immunoSEQ multiplex PCR, yet TCRdb's version contains in-frame clones alone and is incomplete. V, J and clone size were drawn from that table, and D and trimming were deduced from the DNA. The profile shows about 180,000 clones, approximately 85% of them singletons. This CDR3 is built from 14 residues. Germline CDR1 reads SGHNT; CDR2 reads YYREEE (reference sequence). Trimming removed 0 bases at V and 3 bases at J, with 7 bases between.

The gene calls are TRBV5-4 and TRBJ1-5; no clear D. Sequenced input: PBMCs or T cells enriched from blood (not recorded which). The receptor's source is a man aged 40-50 years who had recovered from COVID-19. CDR3 residues: CASSLDGLNQPQHF. The DNA of the CDR3 is TGTGCCAGCAGCTTGGACGGACTCAATCAGCCCCAGCATTTT.